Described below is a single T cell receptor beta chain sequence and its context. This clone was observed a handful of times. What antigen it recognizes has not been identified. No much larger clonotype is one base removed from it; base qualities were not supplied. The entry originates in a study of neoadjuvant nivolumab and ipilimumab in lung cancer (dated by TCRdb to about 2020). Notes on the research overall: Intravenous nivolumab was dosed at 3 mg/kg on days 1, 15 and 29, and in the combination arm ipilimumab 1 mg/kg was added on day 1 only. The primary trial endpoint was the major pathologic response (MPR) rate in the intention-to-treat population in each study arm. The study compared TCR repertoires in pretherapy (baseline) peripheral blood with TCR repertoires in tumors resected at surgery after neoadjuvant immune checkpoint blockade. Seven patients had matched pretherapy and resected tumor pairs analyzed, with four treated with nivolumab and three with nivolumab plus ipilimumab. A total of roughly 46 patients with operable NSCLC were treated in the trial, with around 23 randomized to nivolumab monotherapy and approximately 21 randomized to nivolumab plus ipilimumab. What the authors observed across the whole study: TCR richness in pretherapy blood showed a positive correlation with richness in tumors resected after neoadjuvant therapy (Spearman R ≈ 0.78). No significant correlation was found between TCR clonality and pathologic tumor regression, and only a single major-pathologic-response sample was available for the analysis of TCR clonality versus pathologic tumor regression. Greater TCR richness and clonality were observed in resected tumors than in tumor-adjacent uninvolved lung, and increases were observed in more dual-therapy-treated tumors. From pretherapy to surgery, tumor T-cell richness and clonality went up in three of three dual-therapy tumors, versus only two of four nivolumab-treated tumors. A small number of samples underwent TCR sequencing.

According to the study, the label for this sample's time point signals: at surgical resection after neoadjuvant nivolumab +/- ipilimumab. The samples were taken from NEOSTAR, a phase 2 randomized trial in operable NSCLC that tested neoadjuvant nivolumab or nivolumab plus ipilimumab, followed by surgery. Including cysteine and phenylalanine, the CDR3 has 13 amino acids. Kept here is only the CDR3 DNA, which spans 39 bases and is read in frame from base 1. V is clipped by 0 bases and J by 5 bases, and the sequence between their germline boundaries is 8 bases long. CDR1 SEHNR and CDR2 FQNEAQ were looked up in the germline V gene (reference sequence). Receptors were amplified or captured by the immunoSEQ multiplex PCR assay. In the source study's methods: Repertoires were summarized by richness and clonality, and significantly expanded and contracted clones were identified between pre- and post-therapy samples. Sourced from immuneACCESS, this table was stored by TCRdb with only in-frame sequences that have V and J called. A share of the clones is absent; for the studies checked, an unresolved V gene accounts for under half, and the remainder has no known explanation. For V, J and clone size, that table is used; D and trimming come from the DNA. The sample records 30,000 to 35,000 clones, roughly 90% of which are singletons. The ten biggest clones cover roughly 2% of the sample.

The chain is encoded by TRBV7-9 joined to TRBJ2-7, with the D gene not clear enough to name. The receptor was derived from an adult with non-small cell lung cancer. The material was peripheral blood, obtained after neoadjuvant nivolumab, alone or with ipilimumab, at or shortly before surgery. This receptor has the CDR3 CASSLAQGNEQYF. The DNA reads TGTGCCAGCAGCTTAGCGCAAGGTAACGAGCAGTACTTC.